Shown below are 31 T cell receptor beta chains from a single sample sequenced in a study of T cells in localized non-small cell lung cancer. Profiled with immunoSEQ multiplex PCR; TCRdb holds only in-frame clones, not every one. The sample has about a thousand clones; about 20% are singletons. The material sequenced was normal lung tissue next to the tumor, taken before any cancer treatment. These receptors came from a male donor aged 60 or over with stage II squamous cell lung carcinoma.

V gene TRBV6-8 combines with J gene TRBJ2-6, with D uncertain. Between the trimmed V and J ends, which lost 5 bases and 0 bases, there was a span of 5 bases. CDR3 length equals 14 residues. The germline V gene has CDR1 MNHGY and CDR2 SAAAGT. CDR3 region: CASSGVSGANVLTF. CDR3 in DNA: TGTGCCAGCAGTGGAGTCTCTGGGGCCAACGTCCTGACTTTC.

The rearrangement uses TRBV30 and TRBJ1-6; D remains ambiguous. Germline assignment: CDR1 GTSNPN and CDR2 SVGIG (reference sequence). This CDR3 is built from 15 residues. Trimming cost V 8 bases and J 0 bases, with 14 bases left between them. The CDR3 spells CAGSSIDSYNSPLHF. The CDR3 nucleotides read TGTGCCGGTTCCTCGATCGACTCCTATAATTCACCCCTCCACTTT.

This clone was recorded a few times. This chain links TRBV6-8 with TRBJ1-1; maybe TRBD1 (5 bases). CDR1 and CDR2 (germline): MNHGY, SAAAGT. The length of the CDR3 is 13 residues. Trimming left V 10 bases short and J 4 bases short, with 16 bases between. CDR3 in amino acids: CAIRAGIGTEAFF. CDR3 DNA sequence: TGTGCCATCAGGGCAGGGATCGGCACTGAAGCTTTCTTT.

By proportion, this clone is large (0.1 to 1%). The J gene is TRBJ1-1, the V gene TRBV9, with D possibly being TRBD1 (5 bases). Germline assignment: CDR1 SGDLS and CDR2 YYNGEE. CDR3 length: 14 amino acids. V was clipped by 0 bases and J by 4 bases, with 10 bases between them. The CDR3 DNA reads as TGTGCCAGCAGCGTAGCTGAGGGGAGCACTGAAGCTTTCTTT. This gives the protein CASSVAEGSTEAFF.

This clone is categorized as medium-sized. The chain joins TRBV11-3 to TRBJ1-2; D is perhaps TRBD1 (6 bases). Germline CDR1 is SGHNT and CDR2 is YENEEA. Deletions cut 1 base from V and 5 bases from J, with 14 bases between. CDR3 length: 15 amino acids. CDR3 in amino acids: CASSLGQGPLYGYTF. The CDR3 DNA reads TGTGCCAGCAGCTTAGGGCAGGGGCCCCTATATGGCTACACCTTC.

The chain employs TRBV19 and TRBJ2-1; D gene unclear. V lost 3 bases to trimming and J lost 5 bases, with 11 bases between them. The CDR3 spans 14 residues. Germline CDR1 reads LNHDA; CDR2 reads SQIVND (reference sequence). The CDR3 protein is CASSISVRDNEQFF. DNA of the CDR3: TGTGCCAGTAGTATCTCGGTTCGTGACAATGAGCAGTTCTTC.

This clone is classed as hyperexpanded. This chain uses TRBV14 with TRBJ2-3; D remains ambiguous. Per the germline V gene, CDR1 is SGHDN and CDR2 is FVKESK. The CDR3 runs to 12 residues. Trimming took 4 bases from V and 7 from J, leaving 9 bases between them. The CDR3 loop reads CASSLGLNTQYF. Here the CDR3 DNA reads TGTGCCAGCAGCCTGGGGTTGAATACGCAGTATTTT.

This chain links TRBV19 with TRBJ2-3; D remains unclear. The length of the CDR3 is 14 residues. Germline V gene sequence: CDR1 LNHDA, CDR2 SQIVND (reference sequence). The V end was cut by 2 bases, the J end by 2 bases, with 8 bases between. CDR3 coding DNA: TGTGCCAGTAGTATAACCCACTCCACAGATACGCAGTATTTT. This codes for CASSITHSTDTQYF.

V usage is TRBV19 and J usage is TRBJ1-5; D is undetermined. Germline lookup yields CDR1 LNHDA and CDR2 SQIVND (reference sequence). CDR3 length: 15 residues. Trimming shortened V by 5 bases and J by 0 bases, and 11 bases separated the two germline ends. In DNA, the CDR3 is TGTGCCAGTAGTGATTCCCAGATTAGCAATCAGCCCCAGCATTTT. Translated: CASSDSQISNQPQHF.

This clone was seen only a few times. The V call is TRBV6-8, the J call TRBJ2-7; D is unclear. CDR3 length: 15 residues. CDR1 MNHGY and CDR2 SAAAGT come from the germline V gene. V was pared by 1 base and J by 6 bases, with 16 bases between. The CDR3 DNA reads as TGTGCCAGCAGTTACTGGGCCCCTCAAGGGCTCGAGCAGTACTTC. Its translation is CASSYWAPQGLEQYF.

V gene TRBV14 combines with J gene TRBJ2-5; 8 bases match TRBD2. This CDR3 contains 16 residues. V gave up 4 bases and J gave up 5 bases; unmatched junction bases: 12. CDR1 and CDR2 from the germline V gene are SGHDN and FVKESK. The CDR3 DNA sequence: TGTGCCAGCAGCCCGATCCGGGGGGGCCAGGGGGAGACCCAGTACTTC. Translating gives CASSPIRGGQGETQYF.

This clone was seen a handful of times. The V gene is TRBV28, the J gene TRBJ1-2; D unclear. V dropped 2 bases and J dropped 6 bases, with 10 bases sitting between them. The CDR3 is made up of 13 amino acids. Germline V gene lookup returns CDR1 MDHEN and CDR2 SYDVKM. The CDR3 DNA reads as TGTGCCAGCAGTTTACCGGGAGGGAATGGCTACACCTTC. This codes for CASSLPGGNGYTF.

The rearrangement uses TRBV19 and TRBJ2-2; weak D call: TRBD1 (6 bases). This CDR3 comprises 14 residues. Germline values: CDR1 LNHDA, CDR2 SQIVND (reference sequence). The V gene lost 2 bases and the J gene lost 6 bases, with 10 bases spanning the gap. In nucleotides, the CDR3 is TGTGCCAGTAGTATAAGGGGGAAGGCCGGGGAGCTGTTTTTT. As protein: CASSIRGKAGELFF.

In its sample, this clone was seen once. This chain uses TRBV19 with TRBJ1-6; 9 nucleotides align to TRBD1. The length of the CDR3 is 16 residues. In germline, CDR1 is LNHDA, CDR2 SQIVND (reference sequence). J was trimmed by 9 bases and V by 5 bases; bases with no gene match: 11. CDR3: CASSADRGGIGSPLHF. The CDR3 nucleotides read TGTGCCAGTAGTGCAGACAGGGGGGGAATTGGTTCACCCCTCCACTTT.

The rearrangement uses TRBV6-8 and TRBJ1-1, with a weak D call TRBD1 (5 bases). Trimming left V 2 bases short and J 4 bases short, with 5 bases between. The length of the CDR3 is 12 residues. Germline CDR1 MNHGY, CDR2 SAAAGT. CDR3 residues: CASSYGGTEAFF. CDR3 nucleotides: TGTGCCAGCAGTTACGGGGGCACTGAAGCTTTCTTT.

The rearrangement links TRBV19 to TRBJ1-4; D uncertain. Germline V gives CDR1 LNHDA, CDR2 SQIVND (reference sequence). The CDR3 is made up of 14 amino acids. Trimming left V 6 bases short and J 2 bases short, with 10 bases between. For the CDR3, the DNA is TGTGCCAGTAGCCCCCCGGGTACTAATGAAAAACTGTTTTTT. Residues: CASSPPGTNEKLFF.

The CDR3 coding sequence is TGTGCCAGCAGTTCCTTGACTAGCGGGAGCCACGAGCAGTACTTC. It is translated as CASSSLTSGSHEQYF. This chain uses TRBV28 with TRBJ2-7, with 12 bases matching TRBD2. The CDR3 runs 15 residues. CDR1 is MDHEN and CDR2 is SYDVKM in the germline V gene. V was pared by 4 bases and J by 5 bases, with 6 bases of the junction left unmatched.

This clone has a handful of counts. The DNA of the CDR3 is TGTGCCAGCAGTGTCGGGACAGGGGGCTTAGAGACCCAGTACTTC. It codes for CASSVGTGGLETQYF. This sequence joins TRBV6-8 and TRBJ2-5, with 12 bases identical to TRBD1. The J segment lost 4 bases and the V segment lost 5 bases, leaving 5 bases of the junction unmatched. The CDR3 length is 15 residues. Germline lookup yields CDR1 MNHGY and CDR2 SAAAGT.

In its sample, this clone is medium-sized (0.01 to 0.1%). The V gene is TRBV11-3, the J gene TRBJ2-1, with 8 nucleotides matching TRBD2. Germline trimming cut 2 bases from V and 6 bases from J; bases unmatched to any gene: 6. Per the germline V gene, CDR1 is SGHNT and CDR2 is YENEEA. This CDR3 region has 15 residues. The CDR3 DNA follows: TGTGCCAGCAGCTTAAGCGGGGGCCGCGCCAATGAGCAGTTCTTC. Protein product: CASSLSGGRANEQFF.

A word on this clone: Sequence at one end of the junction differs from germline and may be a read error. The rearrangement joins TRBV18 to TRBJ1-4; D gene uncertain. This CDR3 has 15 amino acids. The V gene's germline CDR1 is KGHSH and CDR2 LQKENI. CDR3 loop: CASSPLLATNEKLFF. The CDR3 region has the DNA TGTGCCAGCTCGCCACTGTTGGCAACTAATGAAAAACTGTTTTTT.

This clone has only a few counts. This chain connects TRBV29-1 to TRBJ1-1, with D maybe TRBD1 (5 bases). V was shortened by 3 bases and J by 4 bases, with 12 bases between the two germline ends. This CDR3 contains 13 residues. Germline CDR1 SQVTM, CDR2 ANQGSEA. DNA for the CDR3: TGCAGCGTTGAGGAGGGGCCCGGCACTGAAGCTTTCTTT. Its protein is CSVEEGPGTEAFF.

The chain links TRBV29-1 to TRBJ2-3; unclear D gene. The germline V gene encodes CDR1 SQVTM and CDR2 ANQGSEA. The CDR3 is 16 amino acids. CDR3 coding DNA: TGCACCGACGTCCGCCGGGCTCAACCTAGCACAGATACGCAGTATTTT. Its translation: CTDVRRAQPSTDTQYF.

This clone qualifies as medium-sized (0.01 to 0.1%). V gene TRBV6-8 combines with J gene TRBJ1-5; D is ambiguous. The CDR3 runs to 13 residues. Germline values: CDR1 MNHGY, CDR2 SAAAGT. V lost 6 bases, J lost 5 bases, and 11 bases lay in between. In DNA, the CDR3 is TGTGCCAGCAGGGACTCTATGGATCAGCCCCAGCATTTT. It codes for CASRDSMDQPQHF.

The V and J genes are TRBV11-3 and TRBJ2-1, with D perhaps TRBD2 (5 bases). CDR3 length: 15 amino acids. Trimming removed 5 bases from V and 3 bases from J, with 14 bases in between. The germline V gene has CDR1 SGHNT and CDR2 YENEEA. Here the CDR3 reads CASSPEAEVYNEQFF. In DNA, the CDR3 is TGTGCCAGCAGCCCGGAGGCAGAGGTCTACAATGAGCAGTTCTTC.

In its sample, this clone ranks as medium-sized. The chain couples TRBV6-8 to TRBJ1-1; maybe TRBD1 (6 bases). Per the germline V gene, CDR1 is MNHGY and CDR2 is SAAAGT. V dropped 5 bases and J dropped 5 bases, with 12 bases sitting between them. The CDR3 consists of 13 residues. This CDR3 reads CASSVTGRTEAFF. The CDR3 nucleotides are TGTGCCAGCAGTGTAACAGGGAGGACTGAAGCTTTCTTT.

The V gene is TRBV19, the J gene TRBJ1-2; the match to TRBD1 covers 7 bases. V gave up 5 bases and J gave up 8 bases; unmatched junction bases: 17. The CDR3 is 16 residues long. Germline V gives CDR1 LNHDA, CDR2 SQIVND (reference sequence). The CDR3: CASSPTLQTGTEGYTF. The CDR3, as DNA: TGTGCCAGTAGTCCCACCCTCCAGACAGGGACGGAGGGCTACACCTTC. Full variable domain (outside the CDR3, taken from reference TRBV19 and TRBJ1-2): DGGITQSPKYLFRKEGQNVTLSCEQNLNHDAMYWYRQDPGQGLRLIYYSQIVNDFQKGDIAEGYSVSREKKESFPLTVTSAQKNPTAFYLCASSPTLQTGTEGYTFGSGTRLTVV.

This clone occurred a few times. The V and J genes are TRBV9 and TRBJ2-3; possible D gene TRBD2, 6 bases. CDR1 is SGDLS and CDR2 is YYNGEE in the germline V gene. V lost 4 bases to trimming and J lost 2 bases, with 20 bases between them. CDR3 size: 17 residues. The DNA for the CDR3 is TGTGCCAGCAGCCCAGAGGTAGGAGGGCCTCTCACAGATACGCAGTATTTT. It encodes CASSPEVGGPLTDTQYF. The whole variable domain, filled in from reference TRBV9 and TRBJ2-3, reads DSGVTQTPKHLITATGQRVTLRCSPRSGDLSVYWYQQSLDQGLQFLIQYYNGEERAKGNILERFSAQQFPDLHSELNLSSLELGDSALYFCASSPEVGGPLTDTQYFGPGTRLTVL.

The CDR3 nucleotides read TGTGCCAGCAGCGGACAGGGGGCTGGGGCCAACGTCCTGACTTTC. Translated, it gives CASSGQGAGANVLTF. The rearrangement links TRBV9 to TRBJ2-6; 9 bases map to TRBD1. CDR3 size: 15 residues. With 3 bases clipped from V and 2 bases from J, the junction kept 0 bases outside the gene matches. CDR1 SGDLS and CDR2 YYNGEE come from the germline V gene.

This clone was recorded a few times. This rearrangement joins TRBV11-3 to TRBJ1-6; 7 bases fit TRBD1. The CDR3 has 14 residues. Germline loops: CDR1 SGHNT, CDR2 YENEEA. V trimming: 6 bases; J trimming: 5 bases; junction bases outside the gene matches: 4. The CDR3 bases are TGTGCCAGCAGGTTCAGGGGGGATAATTCACCCCTCCACTTT. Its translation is CASRFRGDNSPLHF.

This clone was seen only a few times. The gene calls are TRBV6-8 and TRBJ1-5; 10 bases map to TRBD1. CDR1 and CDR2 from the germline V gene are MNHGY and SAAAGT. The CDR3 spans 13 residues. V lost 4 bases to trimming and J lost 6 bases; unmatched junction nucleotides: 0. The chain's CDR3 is CASSWTGGQPQHF. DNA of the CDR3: TGTGCCAGCAGTTGGACAGGGGGTCAGCCCCAGCATTTT.

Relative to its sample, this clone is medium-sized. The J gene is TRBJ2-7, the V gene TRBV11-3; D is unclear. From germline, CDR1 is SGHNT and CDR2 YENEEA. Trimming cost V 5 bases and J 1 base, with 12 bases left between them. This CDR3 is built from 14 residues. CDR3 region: CASSRKGRSYEQYF. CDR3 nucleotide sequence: TGTGCCAGCAGCAGGAAAGGCAGATCCTACGAGCAGTACTTC.